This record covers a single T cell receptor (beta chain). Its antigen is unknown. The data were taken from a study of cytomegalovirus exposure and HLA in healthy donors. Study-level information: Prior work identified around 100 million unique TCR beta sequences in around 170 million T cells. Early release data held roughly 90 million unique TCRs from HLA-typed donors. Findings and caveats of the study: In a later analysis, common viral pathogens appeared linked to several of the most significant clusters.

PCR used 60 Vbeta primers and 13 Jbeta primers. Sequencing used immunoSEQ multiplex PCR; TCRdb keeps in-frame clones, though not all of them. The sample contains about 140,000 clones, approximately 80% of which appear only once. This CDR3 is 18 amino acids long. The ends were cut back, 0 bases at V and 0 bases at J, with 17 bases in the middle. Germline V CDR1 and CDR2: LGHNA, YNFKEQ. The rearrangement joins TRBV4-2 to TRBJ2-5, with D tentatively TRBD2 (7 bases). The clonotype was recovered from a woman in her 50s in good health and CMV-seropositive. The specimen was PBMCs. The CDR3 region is CASSQDRPRGAYQETQYF. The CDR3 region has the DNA TGTGCCAGCAGCCAAGATAGGCCCCGGGGGGCGTACCAAGAGACCCAGTACTTC.